This TCR beta chain appears in the sequencing data of a study of cytomegalovirus exposure and HLA in healthy donors. Study findings and constraints: Information on immune exposure was restricted to one variable (CMV serostatus). Among TCR beta chains of equal frequency, HLA-associated ones were more clonally expanded in a later analysis. High sensitivity and specificity were reportedly achieved when the classifier diagnosed cytomegalovirus status.

The PCR contained 60 Vbeta and 13 Jbeta primers. Using immunoSEQ multiplex PCR, the repertoire was profiled, and TCRdb retains in-frame clones only, with some absent. The sample records about 190,000 clones, about four fifths being singletons. Per the germline V gene, CDR1 is SGHKS and CDR2 is YYEKEE (reference sequence). V was pared by 4 bases and J by 3 bases, with 15 bases of the junction left unmatched. The CDR3 extends over 17 amino acids. To note about this clone: The antigen is undetermined.

The genes are TRBV5-5 and TRBJ1-2; 7 nucleotides agree with TRBD1. This TCR was sampled from a man in his forties in good health and CMV-seropositive. The sequenced sample was PBMCs. CDR3 DNA sequence: TGTGCCAGCAGCCCCGTCCCCAGGGGGGCCACGTACTATGGCTACACCTTC. Protein product: CASSPVPRGATYYGYTF.